The 21 T cell receptor beta chains presented below share a single source sample, sequenced in a study of vaccination and CD4 T cells after COVID-19 (dated by TCRdb to the early 2020s). Library method: PCR. Sequencing instrument: Illumina iSeq 100. At the Johns Hopkins FTIC core, DNA from the cultured CD4+ T cells underwent TCR sequencing with the Oncomine TCR Beta short-read assay. TCRdb reworked the public reads: Q25 trimming with fastp, MiXCR clone assembly, productive beta chains retained. Every entry covers one CDR3 protein and lists the most common genes and DNA from its rows. The sample yields around 7,100 distinct CDR3 sequences; more than 40% were counted once. In total, the top ten clones hold roughly two fifths of the sample. Reading the label with the study, this specimen's treatment or condition is: roughly 11-day PBMC culture with coronavirus spike peptide pools or control peptides (ViraFEST assay). CD4+ T cells from unexposed donors were collected before the COVID-19 pandemic (2011-2018).

Which antigens these TCRs recognize remains unknown. Sample: CD4+ T cells from blood, cultured in vitro. The receptors were sampled from a human donor in good health.

This clonotype turned up a few times. The rearrangement joins TRBV11-2 to TRBJ1-2, with 8 bases identical to TRBD1. V was clipped by 4 bases and J by 3 bases; unmatched bases: 7. The CDR3 loop spans 15 amino acids. CDR1 and CDR2 from the germline V gene are SGHAT and FQNNGV. In DNA, the CDR3 is TGTGCCAGCAGCTCGATTTGGGGACAGGACTATGGCTACACCTTC. As protein: CASSSIWGQDYGYTF. The entire variable domain, with the rest obtained from reference TRBV11-2 and TRBJ1-2, is as follows: EAGVAQSPRYKIIEKRQSVAFWCNPISGHATLYWYQQILGQGPKLLIQFQNNGVVDDSQLPKDRFSAERLKGVDSTLKIQPAKLEDSAVYLCASSSIWGQDYGYTFGSGTRLTVV.

J is TRBJ1-4 and V is TRBV2; no firm D call. There are 15 residues in the CDR3. Germline CDR1 reads SNHLY; CDR2 reads FYNNEI. Between the trimmed V and J ends, which lost 2 bases and 2 bases, there was a span of 9 bases. The CDR3 nucleotides read TGTGCCAGCAGTGAACTCGTCAGTACTAATGAAAAACTGTTTTTT. It is translated as CASSELVSTNEKLFF.

The chain is built from TRBV6-1 and TRBJ1-2, with 11 bases matching TRBD1. Germline V CDR1 and CDR2: MNHNS, SASEGT. The CDR3 covers 17 residues. The V gene end was trimmed by 6 bases and the J gene end by 0 bases; junction bases not matched to a gene: 9. The CDR3 loop is CASRGGQGDSPNYGYTF. The CDR3 coding sequence is TGTGCCAGCAGAGGGGGACAGGGGGATTCTCCTAACTATGGCTACACCTTC.

V usage is TRBV6-1 and J usage is TRBJ1-5; D unresolved. Per germline, CDR1 MNHNS and CDR2 SASEGT. This CDR3 is built from 14 residues. V lost 6 bases and J 0 bases, leaving 9 bases between the germline ends. The CDR3 bases are TGTGCCAGCAGGGACGGTAATAGCAATCAGCCCCAGCATTTT. Translation: CASRDGNSNQPQHF.

The chain couples TRBV5-1 to TRBJ2-7, with unresolved D. Trimming stripped 3 bases from V and 1 base from J, with 11 bases between. The germline CDR1 and CDR2 sequences are SGHRS and YFSETQ. CDR3 size: 14 residues. CDR3 coding DNA: TGCGCCAGCAGCTGGTTGGTGGGGTCCTACGAGCAGTACTTC. The encoded protein is CASSWLVGSYEQYF.

The chain combines TRBV20-1 with TRBJ2-3; D possibly corresponds to TRBD2 (6 bases). This CDR3 region has 15 residues. Germline lookup yields CDR1 DFQATT and CDR2 SNEGSKA (reference sequence). V shed 1 base and J shed 6 bases, with 17 bases lying between them. The CDR3 protein is CSARAPAGGRDTQYF. For the CDR3, the DNA is TGCAGTGCTAGAGCGCCAGCGGGCGGACGGGATACGCAGTATTTT.

CDR3 DNA: TGCAGTGCTCGGGACAGGGCAGGGTCACCCCTCCACTTT. As protein: CSARDRAGSPLHF. The chain couples TRBV20-1 to TRBJ1-6; TRBD1 matches 9 bases. With V trimmed by 5 bases and J by 10 bases, 6 bases remained unmatched. Germline V gives CDR1 DFQATT, CDR2 SNEGSKA (reference sequence). CDR3 length: 13 amino acids.

The J gene is TRBJ2-5, the V gene TRBV18; no clear D gene. Germline lookup yields CDR1 KGHSH and CDR2 LQKENI. V lost 6 bases to trimming and J lost 4 bases, with 9 bases between them. The CDR3 is 12 amino acids. CDR3 loop: CASSSQAETQYF. CDR3 nucleotides: TGTGCCAGCTCGTCCCAGGCAGAGACCCAGTACTTC.

The chain is built from TRBV5-5 and TRBJ2-1; weak D call: TRBD1 (6 bases). V was clipped by 2 bases and J by 8 bases, with 8 bases between them. The CDR3 is made up of 12 amino acids. Germline-derived CDR1 and CDR2 are SGHKS and YYEKEE (reference sequence). As DNA, the CDR3 is TGTGCCAGCAGCTTCGCAGGGGATGAGCAGTTCTTC. It is translated as CASSFAGDEQFF.

A single count supports this clonotype. The chain has TRBV27 and TRBJ1-6; the D is unclear. V lost 3 bases to trimming and J lost 7 bases, with 13 bases between them. Germline-derived CDR1 and CDR2 are MNHEY and SMNVEV (reference sequence). This CDR3 contains 15 residues. As DNA, the CDR3 is TGTGCCAGCAGTTTGGGGAGGGCCACCAATTCACCCCTCCACTTT. Protein: CASSLGRATNSPLHF.

The chain joins TRBV7-9 to TRBJ2-2; perhaps TRBD2 as D (5 bases). Germline CDR1 and CDR2: SEHNR and FQNEAQ (reference sequence). The V gene lost 8 bases and the J gene lost 1 base, with 17 bases spanning the gap. The CDR3 spans 16 residues. This chain's CDR3 is CASPDEGSLNTGELFF. CDR3 bases: TGTGCCAGCCCGGATGAGGGTAGTCTGAACACCGGGGAGCTGTTTTTT.

The genes are TRBV20-1 and TRBJ2-3; D gene uncertain. Trimming took off 4 bases at V and 3 bases at J, with 20 bases between the two ends. This CDR3 region has 16 residues. CDR1 is DFQATT and CDR2 is SNEGSKA in the germline V gene (reference sequence). CDR3 residues: CSAIPVNMFNTDTQYF. The CDR3 DNA follows: TGCAGTGCTATCCCCGTCAACATGTTCAATACAGATACGCAGTATTTT.

The chain links TRBV24-1 to TRBJ1-5; D perhaps matches TRBD1 (5 bases). Germline lookup yields CDR1 KGHDR and CDR2 SFDVKD. This CDR3 region has 15 residues. Trimming removed 2 bases at V and 6 bases at J, with 13 bases between. Here the CDR3 DNA reads TGTGCCACCAGTGATTGGGGCAGGGTTTTTCAGCCCCAGCATTTT. Its translation: CATSDWGRVFQPQHF.

This chain links TRBV7-2 with TRBJ1-3; no reliable D call. Looked up from germline, CDR1 is SGHTA and CDR2 is FQGNSA. The CDR3 is 12 residues long. Deletions cut 3 bases from V and 6 bases from J, with 6 bases between. Here the CDR3 DNA reads TGTGCCAGCAGCTTGGTGGAAAACACCATATATTTT. Its translation is CASSLVENTIYF.

This clonotype appeared a few times. The J gene is TRBJ2-1, the V gene TRBV20-1; TRBD2 matches 7 bases. V gave up 3 bases and J gave up 6 bases; unmatched junction bases: 5. CDR1 is DFQATT and CDR2 is SNEGSKA in the germline V gene (reference sequence). This CDR3 has 13 residues. The CDR3 nucleotides are TGCAGTGCTAGGAGGGCGGGGGTCAATGAGCAGTTCTTC. Translating it yields CSARRAGVNEQFF.

This clonotype occurred a few times. This chain connects TRBV29-1 to TRBJ1-2; D possibly corresponds to TRBD1 (6 bases). The V gene's germline CDR1 is SQVTM and CDR2 ANQGSEA. The CDR3 covers 13 residues. V was clipped by 2 bases and J by 4 bases, with 11 bases between them. The CDR3 spells CSVERSRGYGYTF. CDR3 bases: TGCAGCGTTGAACGATCCAGGGGCTATGGCTACACCTTC.

This CDR3 is CSARDGRGSYNEQFF. CDR3 DNA sequence: TGCAGTGCTAGAGACGGGCGGGGTTCCTACAATGAGCAGTTCTTC. The chain has TRBV20-1 and TRBJ2-1; possible D gene TRBD2, 6 bases. This CDR3 spans 15 amino acids. CDR1 is DFQATT and CDR2 is SNEGSKA in the germline V gene (reference sequence). Trimming took 0 bases from V and 1 from J, leaving 10 bases between them.

V is TRBV19 and J is TRBJ1-1; 8 nucleotides line up with TRBD1. CDR3 length: 16 amino acids. The germline V gene has CDR1 LNHDA and CDR2 SQIVND (reference sequence). Trimming at V came to 3 bases and at J to 2 bases, leaving 8 bases not matched to a gene. The CDR3 DNA reads TGTGCCAGTAGTATTCGGACAGGGCGTGGTAACACTGAAGCTTTCTTT. This codes for CASSIRTGRGNTEAFF.

This chain connects TRBV6-1 to TRBJ2-2; the match to TRBD1 covers 8 bases. V lost 6 bases to trimming and J lost 3 bases; unmatched junction nucleotides: 6. Germline loops: CDR1 MNHNS, CDR2 SASEGT. The CDR3 covers 15 residues. CDR3 nucleotides: TGTGCCAGCAGAATTGGACAGGGATACACCGGGGAGCTGTTTTTT. As protein: CASRIGQGYTGELFF.

This clonotype came up a few times. The chain couples TRBV6-1 to TRBJ2-2; the match to TRBD1 covers 10 bases. This CDR3 has 16 residues. V was clipped by 7 bases and J by 7 bases; unmatched bases: 12. CDR1 MNHNS and CDR2 SASEGT come from the germline V gene. CDR3 nucleotides: TGTGCCAGCAATCCCGCCGGGACAGGGGATTTCGGGGAGCTGTTTTTT. Translating it yields CASNPAGTGDFGELFF.

The gene calls are TRBV6-1 and TRBJ2-2; D is unresolved. This CDR3 comprises 15 residues. Per germline, CDR1 MNHNS and CDR2 SASEGT. The ends were cut back, 10 bases at V and 5 bases at J, with 20 bases in the middle. The chain's CDR3 is CAISPVPLGTGELFF. The CDR3 DNA follows: TGTGCCATTTCCCCGGTCCCCTTAGGTACCGGGGAGCTGTTTTTT.